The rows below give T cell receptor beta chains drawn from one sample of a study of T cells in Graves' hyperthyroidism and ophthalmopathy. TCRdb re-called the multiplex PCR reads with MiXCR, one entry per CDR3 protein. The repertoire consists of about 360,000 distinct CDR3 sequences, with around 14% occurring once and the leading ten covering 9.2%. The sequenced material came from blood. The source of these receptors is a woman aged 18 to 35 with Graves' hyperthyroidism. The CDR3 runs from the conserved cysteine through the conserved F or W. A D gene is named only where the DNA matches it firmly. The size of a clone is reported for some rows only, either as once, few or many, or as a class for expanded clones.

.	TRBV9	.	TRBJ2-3	TGTGCCAGCAGCGTAGGGGTGAGAACTAGCACAGATACGCAGTATTTT	CASSVGVRTSTDTQYF
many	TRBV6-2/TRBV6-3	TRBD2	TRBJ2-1	TGTGCCAGCAGTCCGGGGGCGGGAGGGCCAAGTGAGCAGTTCTTC	CASSPGAGGPSEQFF
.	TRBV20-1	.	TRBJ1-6	TGCAGTGCTAGAGACGTCGGGGGAACGGTACGTTCACCCCTCCACTTT	CSARDVGGTVRSPLHF
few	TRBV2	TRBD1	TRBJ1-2	TGTGCCAGCAGTGGGACAGGGGGCAACTATGGCTACACCTTC	CASSGTGGNYGYTF
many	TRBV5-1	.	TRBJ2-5	TGCGCCAGCAGGCCCGAGGAAGAGACCCAGTACTTC	CASRPEEETQYF
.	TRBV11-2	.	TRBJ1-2	TGTGCCAGCAGCTCTGCAGGCGTAGGTGGCGGCTACACCTTC	CASSSAGVGGGYTF
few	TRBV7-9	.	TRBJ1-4	TGTGCCAGCAGCCGCGGGATGCAGCAGGGGAGTTTATCTAATGAAAAACTGTTTTTT	CASSRGMQQGSLSNEKLFF
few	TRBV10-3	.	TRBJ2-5	TGTGCCATCAGTGAAGGGGCTAATGAAGAGACCCAGTACTTC	CAISEGANEETQYF
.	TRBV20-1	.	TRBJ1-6	TGCAGTGCTAGGCCCCATGGGGGCTCTGTTTCACCCCTCCACTTT	CSARPHGGSVSPLHF
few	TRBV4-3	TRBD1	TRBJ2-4	TGCGCCAGCAGCCAAATACAGGGGAACATTCAGTACTTC	CASSQIQGNIQYF
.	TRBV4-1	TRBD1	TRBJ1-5	TGCGCCAGCAGCCAAGAAGAGACAGGGAGGTTTCAGCCCCAGCATTTT	CASSQEETGRFQPQHF
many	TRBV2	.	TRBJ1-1	TGTGCCAGCAGTGATCAGGGGTGGAACACTGAAGCTTTCTTT	CASSDQGWNTEAFF
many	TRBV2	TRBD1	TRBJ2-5	TGTGCCAGCAGACAGGGGGCATTGGGGGAGACCCAGTACTTC	CASRQGALGETQYF
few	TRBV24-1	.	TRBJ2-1	TGTGCCACCAGTGATTTAGGAAGGAACCACGGGGATGAGCAGTTCTTC	CATSDLGRNHGDEQFF
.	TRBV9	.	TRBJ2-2	TGTGCCAGCAGCGTATACGGCACGAACACCGGGGAGCTGTTTTTT	CASSVYGTNTGELFF
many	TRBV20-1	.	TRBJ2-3	TGCAGTGCTCCGAAGGGAGGAAGAGATACGCAGTATTTT	CSAPKGGRDTQYF
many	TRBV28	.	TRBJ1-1	TGTGCCAGCAGTTTGGAGGGACTGACCCTCACTGAAGCTTTCTTT	CASSLEGLTLTEAFF
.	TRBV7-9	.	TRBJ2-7	TGTGCCAGCAGCTTAGCGGACGCCGTCTACGAGCAGTACTTC	CASSLADAVYEQYF
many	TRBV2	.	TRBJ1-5	TGTGCCAGCAGTGCCGGACAGAGCAATCAGCCCCAGCATTTT	CASSAGQSNQPQHF
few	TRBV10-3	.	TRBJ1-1	TGTGCCATCAGTGAGGAGGCCTGGGAAGACACTGAAGCTTTCTTT	CAISEEAWEDTEAFF
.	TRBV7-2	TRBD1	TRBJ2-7	TGTGCCAGCAGGATGGGACAGTACCCATCCTACGAGCAGTACTTC	CASRMGQYPSYEQYF
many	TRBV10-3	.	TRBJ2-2	TGTGCCATCAGTGGACAGATCGCGAACACCGGGGAGCTGTTTTTT	CAISGQIANTGELFF
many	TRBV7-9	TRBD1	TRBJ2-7	TGTGCCAGCAGCCACTCCGGATGGACAGGGAGCTACGAGCAGTACTTC	CASSHSGWTGSYEQYF
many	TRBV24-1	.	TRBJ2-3	TGTGCCACCGCGGCTGGGGGGACCGCAGATACGCAGTATTTT	CATAAGGTADTQYF
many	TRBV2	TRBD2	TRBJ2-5	TGTGCCAGCAGTGAAACTAGCGGGAGGGCCGGGACCCAGTACTTC	CASSETSGRAGTQYF
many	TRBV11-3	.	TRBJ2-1	TGTGCCAGCAGTTACCAACAGGGCTATGAGCAGTTCTTC	CASSYQQGYEQFF
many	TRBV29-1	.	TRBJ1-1	TGCAGCACACTTACAGGGTTCGAATCTGAAGCTTTCTTT	CSTLTGFESEAFF
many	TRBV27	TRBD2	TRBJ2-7	TGTGCCAGCAGTCCCCAAGTTGCGGGAGGCCACGAGCAGTACTTC	CASSPQVAGGHEQYF
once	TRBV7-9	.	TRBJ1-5	TGTGCCAGCAGTTTCTGGACAGATGAAAATCAGCCCCAGCATTTT	CASSFWTDENQPQHF
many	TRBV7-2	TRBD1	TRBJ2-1	TGTGCCAGCAGCTCGACTTCCGGGACAGGGAGCGGTGAGCAGTTCTTC	CASSSTSGTGSGEQFF
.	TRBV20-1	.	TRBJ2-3	TGCAGTGCTAGAGGGACACTTTGGGGAGATACGCAGTATTTT	CSARGTLWGDTQYF
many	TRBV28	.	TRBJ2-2	TGTGCCAGCAGGGGAGGACAGAACACCGGGGAGCTGTTTTTT	CASRGGQNTGELFF
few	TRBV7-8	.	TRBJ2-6	TGTGCCAGCAGCTTACAGTGGAGGGGCTCTGGGGCCAACGTCCTGACTTTC	CASSLQWRGSGANVLTF
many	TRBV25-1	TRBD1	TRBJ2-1	TGTGCCAGCAGTGAATCCCGGGACAGGGGGTACAATGAGCAGTTCTTC	CASSESRDRGYNEQFF
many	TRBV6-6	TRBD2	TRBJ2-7	TGTGCCAGCAGTTACTCCGGGACTAGCTCCTACGAGCAGTACTTC	CASSYSGTSSYEQYF
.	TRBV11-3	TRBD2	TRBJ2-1	TGTGCCAGCAGCTCCCAATCGACTAGCGGGGGGGCGAATGAGCAGTTCTTC	CASSSQSTSGGANEQFF
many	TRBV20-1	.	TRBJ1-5	TGCAGTGCCAGGTGGGGCAGAGCCAATCAGCCCCAGCATTTT	CSARWGRANQPQHF
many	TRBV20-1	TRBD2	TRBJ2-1	TGCAGTGCGAAAGGAGGACTAGCGGGGTCCTACTACAATGAGCAGTTCTTC	CSAKGGLAGSYYNEQFF